This entry lists 28 T cell receptor beta chains sequenced from one sample in a study of blood T cell repertoires in COVID-19 (TCRdb year 2020). Library method: the immunoSEQ multiplex PCR assay. TCRdb limited this immuneACCESS table to in-frame rearrangements with V and J called. A share of clones is missing; checked studies link under half to unresolved V genes, and the rest is unexplained. The sample has roughly 180,000 clones on record, approximately 85% of them singletons. Around 9% of the sample lies in the top ten. Sequenced input: PBMCs or T cells enriched from blood (not recorded which). These receptors all stem from a woman aged 25 to 45 who had recovered from COVID-19.

This rearrangement joins TRBV14 to TRBJ1-1; TRBD1 matches at 7 bases. Germline trimming cut 4 bases from V and 6 bases from J; bases unmatched to any gene: 8. CDR3 length: 14 residues. The germline V gene has CDR1 SGHDN and CDR2 FVKESK. The CDR3 sequence: CASSLGGGAPEAFF. In DNA, the CDR3 is TGTGCCAGCAGCCTCGGAGGGGGCGCCCCTGAAGCTTTCTTT. Together with reference TRBV14 and TRBJ1-1, the CDR3 gives the full variable domain: EAGVTQFPSHSVIEKGQTVTLRCDPISGHDNLYWYRRVMGKEIKFLLHFVKESKQDESGMPNNRFLAERTGGTYSTLKVQPAELEDSGVYFCASSLGGGAPEAFFGQGTRLTVV.

V is TRBV25-1 and J is TRBJ2-1; TRBD2 aligns across 7 bases. V lost 1 base and J lost 0; bases outside the gene matches: 6. Germline assignment: CDR1 MGHDK and CDR2 SYGVNS. This CDR3 has 17 amino acids. The DNA for the CDR3 is TGTGCCAGCAGTGAATTTCGAGCGGGAAGCTCCTACAATGAGCAGTTCTTC. It encodes CASSEFRAGSSYNEQFF.

The CDR3 reads CASSPGGVGNQPQHF. CDR3 bases: TGTGCCAGCAGCCCCGGGGGGGTCGGCAATCAGCCCCAGCATTTT. V and J are TRBV11-2 and TRBJ1-5; D perhaps matches TRBD1 (5 bases). Trimming pared 5 bases from V and 2 bases from J, leaving 13 bases between. CDR3 length equals 15 residues. Germline CDR1 SGHAT, CDR2 FQNNGV.

This clone was observed a handful of times. The V gene is TRBV28, the J gene TRBJ2-7; 8 bases agree with TRBD1. V dropped 8 bases and J dropped 3; count of bases not matched to a gene: 3. The germline gives CDR1 MDHEN, CDR2 SYDVKM. This CDR3 has 12 residues. CDR3 amino acids: CASRRGLYEQYF. CDR3 sequence (DNA): TGTGCCAGCCGCAGGGGGCTCTACGAGCAGTACTTC. Drawing the rest from reference TRBV28 and TRBJ2-7, the complete variable domain is DVKVTQSSRYLVKRTGEKVFLECVQDMDHENMFWYRQDPGLGLRLIYFSYDVKMKEKGDIPEGYSVSREKKERFSLILESASTNQTSMYLCASRRGLYEQYFGPGTRLTVT.

The rearrangement links TRBV28 to TRBJ1-1; 10 bases are shared with TRBD1. Trimming cost V 7 bases and J 4 bases; bases outside gene matches: 3. The germline V gene encodes CDR1 MDHEN and CDR2 SYDVKM. CDR3 length: 13 amino acids. CDR3 DNA: TGTGCCAGCAAGGGACAGGGGTTCACTGAAGCTTTCTTT. Encoded protein: CASKGQGFTEAFF.

This clone was seen a single time. The rearrangement links TRBV2 to TRBJ1-1; D is undetermined. Looked up from germline, CDR1 is SNHLY and CDR2 is FYNNEI. The V and J ends lost 3 bases and 1 base respectively, with 6 bases between them. The CDR3 extends over 13 amino acids. This CDR3 reads CASSERENTEAFF. As DNA, the CDR3 is TGTGCCAGCAGTGAGCGCGAGAACACTGAAGCTTTCTTT.

This sequence joins TRBV7-9 and TRBJ2-7; no clear D. CDR1 SEHNR and CDR2 FQNEAQ come from the germline V gene (reference sequence). This CDR3 is 12 amino acids long. V was clipped by 5 bases and J by 6 bases, with 11 bases between them. In DNA form, the CDR3 reads TGTGCCAGCAGCCCAACAATGGTCGAGCAGTACTTC. Translation gives CASSPTMVEQYF.

The J gene is TRBJ1-1, the V gene TRBV5-6; 7 bases match TRBD1. The germline CDR1 and CDR2 sequences are SGHDT and YYEEEE. The CDR3 consists of 18 residues. The junction had 12 bases not matched to a gene; V was cut back by 0 bases and J by 1 base. Written as DNA, the CDR3 is TGTGCCAGCAGCTTGGAAGGGGGCTCACAGGGCCGGAACACTGAAGCTTTCTTT. Translating it yields CASSLEGGSQGRNTEAFF.

The J gene is TRBJ2-1, the V gene TRBV13; no firm D call. This CDR3 comprises 14 residues. Germline V CDR1 and CDR2: PRHDT, FYEKMQ (reference sequence). Trimming took off 5 bases at V and 0 bases at J, with 8 bases between the two ends. CDR3 in DNA: TGTGCCAGCAGCCTACGGAGCTCCTACAATGAGCAGTTCTTC. Encoded protein: CASSLRSSYNEQFF.

The rearrangement joins TRBV28 to TRBJ1-6, with D possibly TRBD1 on 5 matching bases. The CDR3 length is 13 residues. CDR1 is MDHEN and CDR2 is SYDVKM in the germline V gene. V lost 6 bases to trimming and J lost 7 bases, with 10 bases between them. CDR3 sequence (DNA): TGTGCCAGCAGGCTCAACAGGAATTCACCCCTCCACTTT. Amino acid sequence: CASRLNRNSPLHF.

The chain has TRBV11-2 and TRBJ1-4; D may be TRBD1 (6 bases). Germline CDR1 and CDR2: SGHAT and FQNNGV. The CDR3 loop spans 16 amino acids. Deletions cut 4 bases from V and 3 bases from J, with 15 bases between. The CDR3 sequence is CASSSTWTAANEKLFF. CDR3 in DNA: TGTGCCAGCAGCTCCACGTGGACAGCGGCTAATGAAAAACTGTTTTTT.

This sequence joins TRBV14 and TRBJ2-1, with D uncertain. With 1 base removed from V and 0 bases from J, the gap between germline ends came to 7 bases. This CDR3 spans 15 amino acids. Germline V gene lookup returns CDR1 SGHDN and CDR2 FVKESK. CDR3 sequence reads: CASSQVIISYNEQFF. DNA of the CDR3: TGTGCCAGCAGCCAAGTTATTATCTCCTACAATGAGCAGTTCTTC.

This chain links TRBV2 with TRBJ2-3; 11 nucleotides agree with TRBD1. Per germline, CDR1 SNHLY and CDR2 FYNNEI. V shed 7 bases, J shed 4 bases, and the junction held 4 bases outside the gene matches. The CDR3 is 14 amino acids. CDR3 nucleotides: TGTGCCAGCATGGTGGGACAGGGGGCAGATACGCAGTATTTT. Translation gives CASMVGQGADTQYF.

The chain carries TRBV10-3 and TRBJ2-3, with 7 bases lining up with TRBD2. There are 17 residues in the CDR3. The ends lost 2 bases at V and 0 bases at J; junction bases unmatched: 8. Germline lookup yields CDR1 ENHRY and CDR2 SYGVKD. This chain's CDR3 is CAISEPPSGASTDTQYF. CDR3 in DNA: TGTGCCATCAGTGAGCCCCCTAGCGGAGCTAGCACAGATACGCAGTATTTT.

This sequence joins TRBV28 and TRBJ2-3; TRBD1 matches 11 bases. Germline V CDR1 and CDR2: MDHEN, SYDVKM. This CDR3 has 16 amino acids. J gave up 7 bases and V 3 bases, and 9 bases lay outside the gene matches. CDR3 region: CASSFSGTGGGNTQYF. CDR3 bases: TGTGCCAGCAGTTTCTCCGGGACAGGGGGTGGGAATACGCAGTATTTT.

This rearrangement joins TRBV15 to TRBJ1-3, with a possible D match to TRBD1 (6 bases). The CDR3 consists of 16 residues. Trimming pared 3 bases from V and 4 bases from J, leaving 16 bases between. Germline CDR1 is LNHNV and CDR2 is YYDKDF (reference sequence). CDR3 in DNA: TGTGCCACCAGCAGGGACCAGGGGAGGGAAGGAAACACCATATATTTT. It translates to CATSRDQGREGNTIYF.

The V call is TRBV10-3, the J call TRBJ2-1, with D possibly being TRBD2 (7 bases). Trimming stripped 10 bases from V and 3 bases from J, with 19 bases between. The CDR3 sequence is 15 residues long. The V gene's germline CDR1 is ENHRY and CDR2 SYGVKD. The chain's CDR3 is CATGPGRGNYNEQFF. For the CDR3, the DNA is TGTGCCACAGGCCCTGGGAGGGGGAACTACAATGAGCAGTTCTTC.

The CDR3 nucleotides are TGCGCCAGCAGCCCGGTGGGGGGACAGGGCTCTGGGGCCAACGTCCTGACTTTC. Its translation is CASSPVGGQGSGANVLTF. The chain uses TRBV5-1 and TRBJ2-6; 9 bases agree with TRBD1. V dropped 4 bases and J dropped 0; count of bases not matched to a gene: 8. Germline assignment: CDR1 SGHRS and CDR2 YFSETQ. This CDR3 spans 18 amino acids.

This clone was seen just once. This sequence joins TRBV7-9 and TRBJ1-5; possible D gene TRBD1, 6 bases. The CDR3 is 14 residues long. The germline CDR1 and CDR2 sequences are SEHNR and FQNEAQ (reference sequence). The V end lost 1 base, the J end lost 7 bases, and 11 bases lay between the germline ends. The CDR3 is CASSLEGGRQPQHF. The CDR3 nucleotides read TGTGCCAGCAGCTTAGAAGGGGGTAGACAGCCCCAGCATTTT.

The chain is built from TRBV16 and TRBJ1-5; no reliable D call. This CDR3 comprises 14 residues. Per the germline V gene, CDR1 is KGHSY and CDR2 is FQNENV. V lost 0 bases, J lost 4 bases, and 7 bases lay in between. For the CDR3, the DNA is TGTGCCAGCAGCCAATCCCCTAGGAATCAGCCCCAGCATTTT. As protein: CASSQSPRNQPQHF. Based on the CDR3 plus reference TRBV16 and TRBJ1-5, the full variable domain is GEEVAQTPKHLVRGEGQKAKLYCAPIKGHSYVFWYQQVLKNEFKFLISFQNENVFDETGMPKERFSAKCLPNSPCSLEIQATKLEDSAVYFCASSQSPRNQPQHFGDGTRLSIL.

V usage is TRBV18 and J usage is TRBJ1-2; 8 bases are shared with TRBD1. The germline CDR1 and CDR2 sequences are KGHSH and LQKENI. V shed 6 bases and J 2 bases; nucleotides not matched to a gene: 5. The CDR3 spans 14 residues. The CDR3 nucleotides read TGTGCCAGCTCCATGGCAGGGGGCAACTATGGCTACACCTTC. It translates to CASSMAGGNYGYTF.

This clone was seen a few times. The chain uses TRBV9 and TRBJ1-6; D is perhaps TRBD1 (5 bases). The CDR3 has 14 amino acids. The V gene's germline CDR1 is SGDLS and CDR2 YYNGEE. V lost 3 bases and J lost 3, with 7 bases in between. CDR3 bases: TGTGCCAGCAGCGAGGGGAACTATAATTCACCCCTCCACTTT. This translates into CASSEGNYNSPLHF.

The CDR3 loop is CASSFKTSGGPGELFF. CDR3 DNA sequence: TGTGCCAGCAGCTTTAAAACTAGCGGCGGGCCCGGGGAGCTGTTTTTT. V gene TRBV7-9 combines with J gene TRBJ2-2, with 8 bases identical to TRBD2. The CDR3 consists of 16 residues. In germline, CDR1 is SEHNR, CDR2 FQNEAQ (reference sequence). V trimming: 3 bases; J trimming: 6 bases; junction bases outside the gene matches: 9.

This clone was counted between two and nine times. The V and J genes are TRBV4-1 and TRBJ2-3, with D possibly matching TRBD2 (5 bases). Germline values: CDR1 MGHRA, CDR2 YSYEKL. This CDR3 has 15 amino acids. Trimming took off 2 bases at V and 6 bases at J, with 15 bases between the two ends. CDR3 in DNA: TGCGCCAGCAGCCAAAGAGCGGACGGAGCCGATACGCAGTATTTT. This codes for CASSQRADGADTQYF.

The V and J genes are TRBV7-2 and TRBJ1-4; D ambiguous. The CDR3 extends over 15 amino acids. From germline, CDR1 is SGHTA and CDR2 FQGNSA. V was cut by 2 bases and J by 1 base, with 8 bases left in between. CDR3 residues: CASSLLPGTNEKLFF. The CDR3 coding sequence is TGTGCCAGCAGCTTATTGCCAGGAACTAATGAAAAACTGTTTTTT. The full variable domain, in which reference TRBV7-2 and TRBJ1-4 provide the parts outside the CDR3, is GAGVSQSPSNKVTEKGKDVELRCDPISGHTALYWYRQSLGQGLEFLIYFQGNSAPDKSGLPSDRFSAERTGGSVSTLTIQRTQQEDSAVYLCASSLLPGTNEKLFFGSGTQLSVL.

The rearrangement links TRBV5-4 to TRBJ2-1; TRBD2 agrees at 8 bases. The V and J ends lost 0 bases and 9 bases, in that order; junction bases with no gene match: 14. The CDR3 length is 17 residues. In germline, CDR1 is SGHNT, CDR2 YYREEE (reference sequence). The CDR3 DNA reads as TGTGCCAGCAGCTTGGCCGCAGTCAGCGGGAGTTTCGGTGAGCAGTTCTTC. As protein: CASSLAAVSGSFGEQFF. Complete variable domain (other parts from reference TRBV5-4 and TRBJ2-1): ETGVTQSPTHLIKTRGQQVTLRCSSQSGHNTVSWYQQALGQGPQFIFQYYREEENGRGNFPPRFSGLQFPNYSSELNVNALELDDSALYLCASSLAAVSGSFGEQFFGPGTRLTVL.

The genes are TRBV2 and TRBJ2-7; D perhaps matches TRBD2 (6 bases). CDR1 is SNHLY and CDR2 is FYNNEI in the germline V gene. The CDR3 has 14 residues. V lost 5 bases, J lost 1 base, and 12 bases lay in between. For the CDR3, the DNA is TGTGCCAGCAGTTTTAGCGGAACGTCCTACGAGCAGTACTTC. This sequence encodes CASSFSGTSYEQYF. Full variable domain (outside the CDR3, taken from reference TRBV2 and TRBJ2-7): EPEVTQTPSHQVTQMGQEVILRCVPISNHLYFYWYRQILGQKVEFLVSFYNNEISEKSEIFDDQFSVERPDGSNFTLKIRSTKLEDSAMYFCASSFSGTSYEQYFGPGTRLTVT.

The chain has TRBV4-1 and TRBJ1-4, with a tentative D call TRBD1 (5 bases). Germline V gene sequence: CDR1 MGHRA, CDR2 YSYEKL. This CDR3 has 14 residues. V was trimmed by 1 base and J by 8 bases, leaving 11 bases between them. DNA of the CDR3: TGCGCCAGCAGCCAAGGTCAGCAGGGCGAAAAACTGTTTTTT. Translated, it gives CASSQGQQGEKLFF.